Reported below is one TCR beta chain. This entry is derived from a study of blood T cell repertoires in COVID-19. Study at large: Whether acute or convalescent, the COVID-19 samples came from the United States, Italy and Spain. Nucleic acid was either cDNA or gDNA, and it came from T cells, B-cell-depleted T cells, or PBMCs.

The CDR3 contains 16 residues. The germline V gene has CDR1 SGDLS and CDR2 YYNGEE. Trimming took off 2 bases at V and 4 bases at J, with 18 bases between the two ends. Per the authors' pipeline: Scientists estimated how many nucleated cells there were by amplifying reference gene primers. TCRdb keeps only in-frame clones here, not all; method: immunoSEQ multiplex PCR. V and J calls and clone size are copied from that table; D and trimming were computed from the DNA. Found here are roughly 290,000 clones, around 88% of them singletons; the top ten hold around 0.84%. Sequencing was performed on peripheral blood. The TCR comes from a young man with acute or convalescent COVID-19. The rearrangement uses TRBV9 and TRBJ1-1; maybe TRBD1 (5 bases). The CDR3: CASSVGFGGARTEAFF. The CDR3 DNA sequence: TGTGCCAGCAGCGTGGGGTTCGGAGGGGCCCGCACTGAAGCTTTCTTT.